This TCR beta chain was documented in a study of blood T cells in healthy people across ages. Study at large: In model experiments, template switching was able to capture about one barcoded beta molecule for every two T cells that were present. Study-level results: Long-lived donors carried more naive CD4+ cells and greater diversity than aged donors.

Primed by a sample-barcoded 5' primer and a J-beta primer mix, a second PCR proceeded for 7 to 11 cycles. All samples yielded 2.5 million or more CDR3-containing paired-end reads. TCRdb recomputed calls from the 5' RACE reads with MiXCR, one row per CDR3 protein. The sample consists of around 1,800,000 distinct CDR3 sequences, approximately 40% of them appearing once. V shed 5 bases and J shed 2 bases, with 10 bases lying between them. The CDR3 runs 13 residues. This clonotype came up once. Its antigen is unidentified. The sample comprised blood. The chain is built from TRBV12-3 or TRBV12-4 and TRBJ2-7, with D unresolved. This sequence originates from a human donor in good health. CDR3 nucleotide sequence: TGTGCCAGCAGTATGACGGGTGCCTACGAGCAGTACTTC. It yields the protein CASSMTGAYEQYF.